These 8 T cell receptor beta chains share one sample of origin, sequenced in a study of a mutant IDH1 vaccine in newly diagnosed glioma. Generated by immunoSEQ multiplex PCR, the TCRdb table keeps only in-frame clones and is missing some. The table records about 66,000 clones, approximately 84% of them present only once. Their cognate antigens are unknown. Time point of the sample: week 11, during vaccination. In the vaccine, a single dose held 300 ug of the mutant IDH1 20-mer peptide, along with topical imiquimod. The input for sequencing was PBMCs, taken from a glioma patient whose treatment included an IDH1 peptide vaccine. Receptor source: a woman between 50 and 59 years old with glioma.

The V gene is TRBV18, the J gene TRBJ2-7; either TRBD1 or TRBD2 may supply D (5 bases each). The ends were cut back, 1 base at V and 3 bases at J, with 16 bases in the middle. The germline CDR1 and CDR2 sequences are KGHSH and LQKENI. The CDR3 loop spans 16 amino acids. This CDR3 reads CASSPQTRGGSYEQYF. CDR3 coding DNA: TGTGCCAGCTCACCACAGACGAGGGGTGGGAGCTACGAGCAGTACTTC.

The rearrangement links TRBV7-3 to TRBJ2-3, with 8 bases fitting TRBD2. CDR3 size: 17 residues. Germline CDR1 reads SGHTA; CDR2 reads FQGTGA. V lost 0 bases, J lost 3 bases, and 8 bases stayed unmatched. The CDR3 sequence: CASSLTISAGETDTQYF. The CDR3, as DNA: TGTGCCAGCAGCTTAACGATCTCAGCGGGGGAGACAGATACGCAGTATTTT.

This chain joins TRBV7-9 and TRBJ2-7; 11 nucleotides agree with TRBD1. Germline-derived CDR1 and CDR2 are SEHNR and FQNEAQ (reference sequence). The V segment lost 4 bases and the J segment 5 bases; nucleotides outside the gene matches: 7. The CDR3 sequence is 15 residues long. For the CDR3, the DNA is TGTGCCAGCAGCTCCCACGGACAGGGGGCTAACGAGCAGTACTTC. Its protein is CASSSHGQGANEQYF.

CDR3 amino acids: CASSLWTAGVAEAFF. The CDR3, as DNA: TGTGCCAGCAGCTTATGGACAGCGGGGGTAGCTGAAGCTTTCTTT. The chain employs TRBV7-9 and TRBJ1-1; tentative D call: TRBD1 (6 bases). Germline assignment: CDR1 SEHNR and CDR2 FQNEAQ (reference sequence). The germline V and J ends were trimmed by 2 bases and 6 bases, with 16 bases remaining between them. The CDR3 runs 15 residues.

CDR3 protein: CASSFTGGGETQYF. In nucleotides, the CDR3 is TGTGCCAGCAGCTTCACAGGGGGCGGTGAGACCCAGTACTTC. The chain couples TRBV7-9 to TRBJ2-5; 9 bases agree with TRBD1. The J segment lost 5 bases and the V segment lost 3 bases, leaving 4 bases of the junction unmatched. CDR3 length equals 14 residues. Germline CDR1 SEHNR, CDR2 FQNEAQ (reference sequence).

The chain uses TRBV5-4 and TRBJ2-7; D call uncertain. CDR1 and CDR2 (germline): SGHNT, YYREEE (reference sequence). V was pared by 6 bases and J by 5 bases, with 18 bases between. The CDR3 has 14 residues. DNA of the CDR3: TGTGCCAGCATCCTTAACCCCAACGGAGACGAGCAGTACTTC. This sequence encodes CASILNPNGDEQYF.

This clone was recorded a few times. CDR3 bases: TGTGCCAGCAGCGGGTGGGACAGCTACGAGCAGTACTTC. Translation gives CASSGWDSYEQYF. This chain links TRBV7-6 with TRBJ2-7, with 7 bases lining up with TRBD1. The V and J ends lost 5 bases and 3 bases, in that order; junction bases with no gene match: 4. The CDR3 has 13 amino acids. CDR1 is SGHVS, CDR2 FNYEAQ, per germline.

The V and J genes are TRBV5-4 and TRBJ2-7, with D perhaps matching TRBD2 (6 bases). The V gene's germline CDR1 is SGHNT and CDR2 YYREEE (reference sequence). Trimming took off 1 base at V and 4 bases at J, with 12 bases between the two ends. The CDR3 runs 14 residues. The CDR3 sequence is CASSLMGGPYEQYF. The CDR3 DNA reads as TGTGCCAGCAGCTTGATGGGGGGTCCTTACGAGCAGTACTTC.